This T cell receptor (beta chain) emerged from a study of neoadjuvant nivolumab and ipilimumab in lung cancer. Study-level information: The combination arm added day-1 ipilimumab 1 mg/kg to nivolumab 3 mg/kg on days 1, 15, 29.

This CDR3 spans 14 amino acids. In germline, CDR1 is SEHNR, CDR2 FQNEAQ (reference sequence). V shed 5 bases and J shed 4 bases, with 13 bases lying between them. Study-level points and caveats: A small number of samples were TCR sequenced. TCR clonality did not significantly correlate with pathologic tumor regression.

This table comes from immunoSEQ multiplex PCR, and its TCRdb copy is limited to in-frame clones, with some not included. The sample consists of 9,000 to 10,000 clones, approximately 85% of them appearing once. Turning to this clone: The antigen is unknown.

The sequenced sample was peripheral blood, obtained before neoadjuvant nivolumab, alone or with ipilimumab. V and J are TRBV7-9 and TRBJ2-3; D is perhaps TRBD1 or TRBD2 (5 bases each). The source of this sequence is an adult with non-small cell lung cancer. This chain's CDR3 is CASSAGTDADTQYF. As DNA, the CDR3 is TGTGCCAGCAGCGCAGGGACCGACGCAGATACGCAGTATTTT.